The clone carrying this TCR beta chain was picked up a small number of times. The antigen remains undetermined. The data stem from a study of T-cell memory formation after mild COVID-19. Background on the study: TCR clusters were mostly donor specific.

The germline gives CDR1 SQVTM, CDR2 ANQGSEA. Trimming shortened V by 6 bases and J by 4 bases, and 9 bases separated the two germline ends. This CDR3 comprises 11 residues. TCR alpha and TCR beta cDNA libraries carrying sample barcodes and UMIs came from 5'RACE with constant-segment primers. TCRdb ran MiXCR on the 5' RACE reads and lists one entry per CDR3 protein. The sample includes about 180,000 distinct CDR3 sequences, less than 20% of them seen just once. The study's findings and limits: Proof of SARS-CoV-2 specificity was absent for the second-wave clones that crested on day 37.

This TCR derives from a man younger than 35 who had mild COVID-19 (a few samples of this study predate the infection). Cell type and time point are not known. The sequenced sample consisted of PBMCs or a T cell subset sorted from them (not recorded which). The V call is TRBV29-1, the J call TRBJ1-1; D ambiguous. The CDR3 sequence is CSVLGGTEAFF. The DNA for the CDR3 is TGCAGCGTATTAGGAGGCACTGAAGCTTTCTTT. Filled out from reference TRBV29-1 and TRBJ1-1, the complete variable domain reads SAVISQKPSRDICQRGTSLTIQCQVDSQVTMMFWYRQQPGQSLTLIATANQGSEATYESGFVIDKFPISRPNLTFSTLTVSNMSPEDSSIYLCSVLGGTEAFFGQGTRLTVV.